The 28 T cell receptor beta chains given below trace back to one sample, sequenced in a study of neurological immune-mediated disorders. One entry per CDR3 protein, called by TCRdb with MiXCR from the 5' RACE reads. The table has 25,000 to 35,000 distinct CDR3 sequences, about 17% seen once. Time point meaning: technical triplicate 3. Sequenced material: CD4+ T cells from blood. These receptors all stem from a female donor with HTLV-1-associated myelopathy (HAM/TSP).

This clonotype was seen many times. The chain carries TRBV3-1 and TRBJ2-7, with 9 bases that match TRBD1. The CDR3 has 15 residues. The germline CDR1 and CDR2 sequences are LGHDT and YNNKEL (reference sequence). Trimming took 2 bases from V and 3 from J; bases not matched to a gene: 5. The CDR3: CASSQRKTGGYEQYF. The CDR3 bases are TGTGCCAGCAGCCAAAGGAAGACAGGGGGCTACGAGCAGTACTTC.

This clonotype was picked up many times. The V gene is TRBV6-5, the J gene TRBJ2-1; 7 nucleotides align to TRBD2. CDR1 and CDR2 (germline): MNHEY, SVGAGI. The CDR3 spans 16 residues. V was clipped by 0 bases and J by 4 bases; unmatched bases: 6. The DNA of the CDR3 is TGTGCCAGCAGTTACTCGGGTCTAGCGGAGTACAATGAGCAGTTCTTC. Translating it yields CASSYSGLAEYNEQFF.

This clonotype was seen repeatedly, ten times or more. V is TRBV27 and J is TRBJ1-2; D gene uncertain. The CDR3 runs 13 residues. Trimming removed 3 bases from V and 1 base from J, with 6 bases in between. Germline V lookup: CDR1 MNHEY, CDR2 SMNVEV (reference sequence). The CDR3, as DNA: TGTGCCAGCAGTTTCCTCAATAACTATGGCTACACCTTC. Translated, it gives CASSFLNNYGYTF.

This clonotype was counted at least ten times. This sequence joins TRBV7-2 and TRBJ2-1; D is possibly TRBD2 (7 bases). The CDR3 has 15 residues. Germline CDR1 reads SGHTA; CDR2 reads FQGNSA. Deletions cut 6 bases from V and 5 bases from J, with 17 bases between. CDR3 DNA: TGTGCCAGCAGGGGGAGGGGGGGCCCGAACAATGAGCAGTTCTTC. Translating gives CASRGRGGPNNEQFF.

Many counts were recorded for this clonotype. This chain joins TRBV30 and TRBJ2-5; D could derive from TRBD1 or TRBD2 (5 bases each). In germline, CDR1 is GTSNPN, CDR2 SVGIG (reference sequence). This CDR3 is 15 amino acids long. V lost 2 bases, J lost 5 bases, and 18 bases lay in between. As DNA, the CDR3 is TGTGCCTGGAGTTCTTCCCCCGGGGCAAGGGAGACCCAGTACTTC. This gives the protein CAWSSSPGARETQYF.

This clonotype was seen at least ten times. V is TRBV5-6 and J is TRBJ2-1; no clear D. Trimming left V 4 bases short and J 2 bases short, with 4 bases between. This CDR3 contains 12 residues. CDR1 and CDR2 from the germline V gene are SGHDT and YYEEEE. The CDR3 spells CASSNTYNEQFF. The DNA for the CDR3 is TGTGCCAGCAGCAACACCTACAATGAGCAGTTCTTC.

This clonotype was observed many times. The chain carries TRBV5-1 and TRBJ1-4, with TRBD1 matching over 7 bases. The CDR3 sequence is 16 residues long. Trimming at V came to 4 bases and at J to 1 base, leaving 7 bases not matched to a gene. The germline gives CDR1 SGHRS, CDR2 YFSETQ. DNA of the CDR3: TGCGCCAGCAGCCTGGGGACAGTCGTAACTAATGAAAAACTGTTTTTT. Its protein is CASSLGTVVTNEKLFF.

This clonotype has ten or more counts. This chain uses TRBV29-1 with TRBJ2-6; D is uncertain. Germline V gene data show CDR1 as SQVTM and CDR2 as ANQGSEA. V lost 5 bases, J lost 0 bases, and 5 bases lay in between. The CDR3 has 13 amino acids. The CDR3 reads CSVYGSGANVLTF. CDR3 DNA sequence: TGCAGCGTTTACGGCTCTGGGGCCAACGTCCTGACTTTC.

This clonotype occurred many times. V is TRBV29-1 and J is TRBJ1-2, with 8 bases fitting TRBD1. V trimming: 4 bases; J trimming: 4 bases; junction bases outside the gene matches: 2. Germline values: CDR1 SQVTM, CDR2 ANQGSEA. CDR3 length: 12 amino acids. The DNA for the CDR3 is TGCAGCGTTGCAACAGGGGGCTATGGCTACACCTTC. This gives the protein CSVATGGYGYTF.

This clonotype was detected many times. The chain combines TRBV10-3 with TRBJ1-2; perhaps TRBD1 as D (6 bases). V was clipped by 6 bases and J by 3 bases, with 14 bases between them. The CDR3 contains 14 residues. Germline values: CDR1 ENHRY, CDR2 SYGVKD. DNA of the CDR3: TGTGCCATCAGCCCTCCAGGGGTTGACTATGGCTACACCTTC. Protein sequence: CAISPPGVDYGYTF.

This clonotype was recorded at least ten times. The chain joins TRBV10-3 to TRBJ2-7, with D possibly TRBD2 on 5 matching bases. The V gene's germline CDR1 is ENHRY and CDR2 SYGVKD. The CDR3 loop spans 14 amino acids. V lost 2 bases and J 3 bases, leaving 11 bases between the germline ends. In DNA form, the CDR3 reads TGTGCCATCAGTGAGGCTAGCCGTCACTACGAGCAGTACTTC. Its translation: CAISEASRHYEQYF.

Judged by abundance, this clonotype is medium-sized. The chain combines TRBV28 with TRBJ2-7; weak D call: TRBD2 (5 bases). There are 16 residues in the CDR3. From germline, CDR1 is MDHEN and CDR2 SYDVKM. V lost 2 bases and J lost 0, with 14 bases in between. CDR3 residues: CASSLVGSGISYEQYF. In DNA, the CDR3 is TGTGCCAGCAGTTTAGTGGGTTCGGGGATCTCCTACGAGCAGTACTTC. Supplemented by reference TRBV28 and TRBJ2-7, the full variable domain reads DVKVTQSSRYLVKRTGEKVFLECVQDMDHENMFWYRQDPGLGLRLIYFSYDVKMKEKGDIPEGYSVSREKKERFSLILESASTNQTSMYLCASSLVGSGISYEQYFGPGTRLTVT.

This clonotype was detected many times. This rearrangement joins TRBV6-5 to TRBJ2-3; D is possibly TRBD2 (6 bases). V shed 0 bases and J shed 4 bases, with 17 bases lying between them. Germline V gene data show CDR1 as MNHEY and CDR2 as SVGAGI. This CDR3 comprises 17 residues. CDR3: CASSYSIRDFRPDTQYF. CDR3 nucleotide sequence: TGTGCCAGCAGTTACTCGATTCGGGACTTCCGGCCAGATACGCAGTATTTT.

Ten or more counts support this clonotype. The chain recombines TRBV20-1 with TRBJ2-1, with D unclear. CDR1 is DFQATT and CDR2 is SNEGSKA in the germline V gene (reference sequence). V lost 5 bases to trimming and J lost 9 bases, with 20 bases between them. This CDR3 region has 14 residues. CDR3 nucleotides: TGCAGTGCTCTCTATTATCCTGCCGGCGGTGAGCAGTTCTTC. Its protein product is CSALYYPAGGEQFF.

This clonotype was found many times. This rearrangement joins TRBV2 to TRBJ2-5; 11 nucleotides align to TRBD2. V lost 4 bases and J lost 5; bases outside the gene matches: 0. This CDR3 has 13 residues. The V gene's germline CDR1 is SNHLY and CDR2 FYNNEI. The CDR3 region is CASSASGRETQYF. The CDR3 nucleotides read TGTGCCAGCAGTGCTAGCGGGAGGGAGACCCAGTACTTC.

Many counts were recorded for this clonotype. The chain recombines TRBV3-1 with TRBJ1-2, with D tentatively TRBD1 (6 bases). The CDR3 consists of 17 residues. Germline V gives CDR1 LGHDT, CDR2 YNNKEL (reference sequence). The ends were cut back, 0 bases at V and 1 base at J, with 15 bases in the middle. The CDR3 reads CASSQEGWGQHNYGYTF. DNA of the CDR3: TGTGCCAGCAGCCAAGAGGGTTGGGGACAACATAACTATGGCTACACCTTC.

This clonotype was counted many times. This chain links TRBV5-1 with TRBJ2-5; TRBD2 matches 11 bases. The CDR3 consists of 17 residues. Unmatched junction bases numbered 5, after V lost 0 bases and J lost 1 base. Germline-derived CDR1 and CDR2 are SGHRS and YFSETQ. The CDR3 sequence: CASSLVTSGSAQETQYF. CDR3 bases: TGCGCCAGCAGCTTGGTCACTAGCGGGAGTGCCCAAGAGACCCAGTACTTC.

This clonotype was picked up many times. V is TRBV5-1 and J is TRBJ2-5; D remains ambiguous. Germline CDR1 is SGHRS and CDR2 is YFSETQ. The CDR3 runs to 14 residues. V was pared by 0 bases and J by 5 bases, with 11 bases between. The CDR3 is CASSLARRAETQYF. In nucleotides, the CDR3 is TGCGCCAGCAGCTTGGCTCGGCGAGCGGAGACCCAGTACTTC. The complete variable domain, with remaining parts taken from reference TRBV5-1 and TRBJ2-5, reads KAGVTQTPRYLIKTRGQQVTLSCSPISGHRSVSWYQQTPGQGLQFLFEYFSETQRNKGNFPGRFSGRQFSNSRSEMNVSTLELGDSALYLCASSLARRAETQYFGPGTRLLVL.

J is TRBJ1-2 and V is TRBV6-5; the match to TRBD1 covers 8 bases. After removal of 6 bases from V and 8 bases from J, the junction contained 8 bases not matched to a gene. Germline-derived CDR1 and CDR2 are MNHEY and SVGAGI. The CDR3 has 13 residues. The CDR3: CASSPPDRDGYTF. As DNA, the CDR3 is TGTGCCAGCAGCCCCCCGGACAGGGACGGCTACACCTTC.

This clonotype came up many times. The V call is TRBV20-1, the J call TRBJ1-5, with D tentatively TRBD1 (5 bases). V lost 4 bases and J 2 bases, leaving 12 bases between the germline ends. The germline V gene has CDR1 DFQATT and CDR2 SNEGSKA (reference sequence). This CDR3 contains 14 residues. The CDR3 sequence: CSANPSGGNQPQHF. The DNA for the CDR3 is TGCAGTGCTAATCCCTCGGGGGGCAATCAGCCCCAGCATTTT.

With respect to this clonotype: The limits of the CDR3 on the DNA are not certain, so only TCRdb's listed CDR3 is given. This chain joins TRBV5-1 and TRBJ2-5; the D call of TRBD1 is as the table states it, not checked on the DNA. Ends included, the CDR3 has 21 residues. CDR1 and CDR2 (germline): SGHRS, YFSETQ. The CDR3 sequence: CASSFYICSAGTWAGQETQYF.

Ten or more counts support this clonotype. V and J are TRBV7-6 and TRBJ1-3; no firm D call. This CDR3 spans 15 amino acids. Germline CDR1 is SGHVS and CDR2 is FNYEAQ. Deletions cut 2 bases from V and 0 bases from J, with 8 bases between. The CDR3 nucleotides read TGTGCCAGCAGCTTAAGCCTGAGCTCTGGAAACACCATATATTTT. Protein sequence: CASSLSLSSGNTIYF.

This clonotype was recorded many times. The gene calls are TRBV7-2 and TRBJ1-1; D unresolved. CDR3 size: 13 residues. The germline CDR1 and CDR2 sequences are SGHTA and FQGNSA. V dropped 5 bases and J dropped 5 bases, with 12 bases sitting between them. CDR3 nucleotides: TGTGCCAGCAGCCAGGCCCATCCTACTGAAGCTTTCTTT. Residues: CASSQAHPTEAFF.

This clonotype came up many times. For the CDR3, the DNA is TGTGCCATCAGTGGGAGCGGGGGGGCCGGGAATGAGCAGTTCTTC. Residues: CAISGSGGAGNEQFF. V and J are TRBV10-3 and TRBJ2-1; 10 bases agree with TRBD2. Germline trimming cut 4 bases from V and 7 bases from J; bases unmatched to any gene: 7. This CDR3 comprises 15 residues. Germline V CDR1 and CDR2: ENHRY, SYGVKD.

The sample holds many counts of this clonotype. The chain uses TRBV3-1 and TRBJ2-5; 8 bases are a match to TRBD1. Germline V lookup: CDR1 LGHDT, CDR2 YNNKEL (reference sequence). The CDR3 has 16 amino acids. J lost 5 bases, V lost 1 base, and 9 bases had no gene match. As DNA, the CDR3 is TGTGCCAGCAGCCAAGGGTTGGACAGGGATTTCGAGACCCAGTACTTC. It codes for CASSQGLDRDFETQYF.

This clonotype was seen many times. CDR3 bases: TGCAGTGCCGACCCGGGACTAGTCGGCAATGAGCAGTTCTTC. Protein product: CSADPGLVGNEQFF. The rearrangement links TRBV20-1 to TRBJ2-1, with 8 bases identical to TRBD2. This CDR3 is 14 amino acids long. The germline gives CDR1 DFQATT, CDR2 SNEGSKA (reference sequence). The V segment lost 6 bases and the J segment 6 bases; nucleotides outside the gene matches: 10.

This clonotype was seen at least ten times. The chain joins TRBV20-1 to TRBJ2-3, with TRBD2 matching over 14 bases. The CDR3 totals 14 residues. V lost 3 bases, J lost 7 bases, and 3 bases stayed unmatched. The V gene's germline CDR1 is DFQATT and CDR2 SNEGSKA (reference sequence). This chain's CDR3 is CSARTSGGAYTQYF. The CDR3 DNA follows: TGCAGTGCTAGGACTAGCGGGGGGGCCTATACGCAGTATTTT.

In its sample, this clonotype was seen many times. V gene TRBV5-1 combines with J gene TRBJ2-1; 7 nucleotides align to TRBD1. Germline V gene lookup returns CDR1 SGHRS and CDR2 YFSETQ. The CDR3 is made up of 14 amino acids. V shed 1 base, J shed 7 bases, and the junction held 5 bases outside the gene matches. The CDR3 sequence is CASSLWDSENEQFF. The DNA for the CDR3 is TGCGCCAGCAGCTTGTGGGACAGCGAGAATGAGCAGTTCTTC.